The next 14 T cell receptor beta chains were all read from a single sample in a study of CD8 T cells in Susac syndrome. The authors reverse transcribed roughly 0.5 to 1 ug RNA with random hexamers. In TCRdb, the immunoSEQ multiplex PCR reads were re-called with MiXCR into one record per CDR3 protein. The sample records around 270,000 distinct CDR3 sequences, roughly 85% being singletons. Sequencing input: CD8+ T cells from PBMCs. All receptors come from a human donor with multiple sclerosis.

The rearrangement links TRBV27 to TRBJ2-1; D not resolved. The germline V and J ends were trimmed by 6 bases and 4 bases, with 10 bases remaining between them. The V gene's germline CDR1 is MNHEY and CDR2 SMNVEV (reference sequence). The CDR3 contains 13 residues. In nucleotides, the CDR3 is TGTGCCAGCAGCTACGCGAATTACAATGAGCAGTTCTTC. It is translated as CASSYANYNEQFF.

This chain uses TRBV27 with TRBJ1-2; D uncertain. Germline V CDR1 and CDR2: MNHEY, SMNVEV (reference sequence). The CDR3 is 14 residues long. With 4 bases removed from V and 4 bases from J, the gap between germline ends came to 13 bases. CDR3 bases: TGTGCCAGCAGTTGGTTCGGGTCTGGCTATGGCTACACCTTC. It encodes CASSWFGSGYGYTF.

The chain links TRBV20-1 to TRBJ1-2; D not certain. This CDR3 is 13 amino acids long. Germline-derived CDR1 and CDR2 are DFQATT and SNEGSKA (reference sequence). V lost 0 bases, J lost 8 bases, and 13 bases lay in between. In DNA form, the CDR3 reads TGCAGTGCTAGAGATCCGGATCCCGGGGGCTACACCTTC. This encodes CSARDPDPGGYTF.

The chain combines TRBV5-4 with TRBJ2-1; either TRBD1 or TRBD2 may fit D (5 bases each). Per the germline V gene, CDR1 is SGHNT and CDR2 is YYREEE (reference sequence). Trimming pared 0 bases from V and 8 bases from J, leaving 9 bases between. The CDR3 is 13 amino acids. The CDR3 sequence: CASSLAGPDEQFF. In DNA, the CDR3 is TGTGCCAGCAGCTTGGCGGGGCCGGATGAGCAGTTCTTC. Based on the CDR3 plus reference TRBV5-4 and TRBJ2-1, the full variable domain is ETGVTQSPTHLIKTRGQQVTLRCSSQSGHNTVSWYQQALGQGPQFIFQYYREEENGRGNFPPRFSGLQFPNYSSELNVNALELDDSALYLCASSLAGPDEQFFGPGTRLTVL.

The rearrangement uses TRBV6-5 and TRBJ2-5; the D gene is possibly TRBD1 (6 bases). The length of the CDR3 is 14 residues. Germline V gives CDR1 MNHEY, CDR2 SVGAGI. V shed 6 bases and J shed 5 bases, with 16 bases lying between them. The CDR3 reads CASRRQACGETQYF. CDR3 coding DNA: TGTGCCAGCAGGCGACAGGCCTGCGGGGAGACCCAGTACTTC.

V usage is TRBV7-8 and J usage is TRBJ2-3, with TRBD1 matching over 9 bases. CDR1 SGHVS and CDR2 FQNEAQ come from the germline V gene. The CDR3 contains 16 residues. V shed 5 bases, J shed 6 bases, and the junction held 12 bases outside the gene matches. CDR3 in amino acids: CASSANRGLSWDTQYF. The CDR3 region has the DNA TGTGCCAGCAGCGCTAACAGGGGGCTTTCATGGGATACGCAGTATTTT. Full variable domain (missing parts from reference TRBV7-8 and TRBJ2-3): GAGVSQSPRYKVAKRGQDVALRCDPISGHVSLFWYQQALGQGPEFLTYFQNEAQLDKSGLPSDRFFAERPEGSVSTLKIQRTQQEDSAVYLCASSANRGLSWDTQYFGPGTRLTVL.

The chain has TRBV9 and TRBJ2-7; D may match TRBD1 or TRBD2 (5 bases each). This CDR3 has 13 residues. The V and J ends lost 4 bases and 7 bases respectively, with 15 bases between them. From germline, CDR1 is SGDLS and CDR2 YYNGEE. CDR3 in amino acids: CASSLRDEGEQYF. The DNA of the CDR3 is TGTGCCAGCAGCCTTCGAGACGAGGGGGAGCAGTACTTC.

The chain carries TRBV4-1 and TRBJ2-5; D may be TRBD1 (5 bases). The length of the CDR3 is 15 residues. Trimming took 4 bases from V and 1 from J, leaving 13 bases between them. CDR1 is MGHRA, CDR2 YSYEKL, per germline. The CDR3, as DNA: TGCGCCAGCAGCCGGACAATGGGTCCCCAAGAGACCCAGTACTTC. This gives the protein CASSRTMGPQETQYF.

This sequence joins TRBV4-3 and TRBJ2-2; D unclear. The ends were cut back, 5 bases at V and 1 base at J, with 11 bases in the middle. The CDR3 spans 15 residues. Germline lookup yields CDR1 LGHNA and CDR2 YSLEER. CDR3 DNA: TGCGCCAGCAGCTATTTAGTCGGGAACACCGGGGAGCTGTTTTTT. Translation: CASSYLVGNTGELFF.

The CDR3 nucleotides read TGTGCCAGCAGCGTAGCCGGGACAGGGGTTGGAAACACCATATATTTT. This gives the protein CASSVAGTGVGNTIYF. The chain carries TRBV9 and TRBJ1-3, with 10 bases that match TRBD1. The V gene end was trimmed by 0 bases and the J gene end by 3 bases; junction bases not matched to a gene: 3. From germline, CDR1 is SGDLS and CDR2 YYNGEE. CDR3 length: 16 residues.

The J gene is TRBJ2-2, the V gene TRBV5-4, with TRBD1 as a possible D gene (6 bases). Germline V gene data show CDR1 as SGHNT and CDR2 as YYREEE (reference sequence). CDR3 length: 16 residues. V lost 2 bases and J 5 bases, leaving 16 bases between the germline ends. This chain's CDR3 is CASSLWQGMLTGELFF. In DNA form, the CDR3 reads TGTGCCAGCAGCTTATGGCAGGGGATGTTAACCGGGGAGCTGTTTTTT.

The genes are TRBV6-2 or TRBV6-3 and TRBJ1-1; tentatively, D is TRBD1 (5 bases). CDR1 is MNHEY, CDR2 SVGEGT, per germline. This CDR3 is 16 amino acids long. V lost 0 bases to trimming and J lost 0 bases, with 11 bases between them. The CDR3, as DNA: TGTGCCAGCAGTTACTCGAGGGGAGGGTTGAACACTGAAGCTTTCTTT. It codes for CASSYSRGGLNTEAFF.

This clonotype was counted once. The CDR3 DNA reads TGTGCCACCTCCGGATCCCGGAACGAGCAGTACTTC. Protein: CATSGSRNEQYF. This chain links TRBV15 with TRBJ2-7; D is uncertain. The V gene lost 8 bases and the J gene lost 5 bases, with 13 bases spanning the gap. This CDR3 has 12 amino acids. Per the germline V gene, CDR1 is LNHNV and CDR2 is YYDKDF (reference sequence).

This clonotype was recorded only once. CDR3 region: CASSFLGLNTGELFF. Here the CDR3 DNA reads TGTGCCAGCAGTTTTCTCGGCCTAAACACCGGGGAGCTGTTTTTT. The chain has TRBV27 and TRBJ2-2; the D is unclear. Germline CDR1 MNHEY, CDR2 SMNVEV (reference sequence). Trimming cost V 3 bases and J 2 bases, with 10 bases left between them. This CDR3 has 15 residues.